These T cell receptor beta chains were read from a single sample in a study of blood T cell repertoires in COVID-19. TCRdb's table, derived via immunoSEQ multiplex PCR, lists solely in-frame clones and lacks some. The repertoire holds about 300,000 clones, with under 90% as singletons. Sequences were obtained from peripheral blood. Receptors were obtained from a woman in her forties or fifties who had recovered from COVID-19. CDR3s include the opening cysteine and the closing phenylalanine or tryptophan. The order of the fields is V gene, CDR3 length, J gene, CDR3 protein.

v_gene: TRBV7-2; len: 13; j_gene: TRBJ1-1; CDR3aa: CASSSWTGSEAFF
v_gene: TRBV28; len: 15; j_gene: TRBJ2-3; CDR3aa: CASGLSGRAKDTQYF
v_gene: TRBV29-1; len: 17; j_gene: TRBJ1-4; CDR3aa: CSVEDGGRDPTNEKLFF
v_gene: TRBV6-6; len: 16; j_gene: TRBJ2-2; CDR3aa: CASSYPAGPTPGELFF
v_gene: TRBV25-1; len: 15; j_gene: TRBJ1-2; CDR3aa: CASSESRGGHYGYTF
v_gene: TRBV7-8; len: 18; j_gene: TRBJ1-1; CDR3aa: CASSFPGTGRRMNTEAFF
v_gene: TRBV6-5; len: 14; j_gene: TRBJ2-5; CDR3aa: CASSYSGTQETQYF
v_gene: TRBV30; len: 13; j_gene: TRBJ1-1; CDR3aa: CASSTTGEAEAFF
v_gene: TRBV7-8; len: 14; j_gene: TRBJ2-7; CDR3aa: CASSPDPGPYEQYF
v_gene: TRBV19; len: 15; j_gene: TRBJ1-5; CDR3aa: CASSITGGGNQPQHF
v_gene: TRBV4-1; len: 16; j_gene: TRBJ2-2; CDR3aa: CASSQPSGGGGGELFF
v_gene: TRBV5-4; len: 14; j_gene: TRBJ2-3; CDR3aa: CASSLDRASDTQYF
v_gene: TRBV28; len: 14; j_gene: TRBJ2-5; CDR3aa: CASSFDQGFWTQYF
v_gene: TRBV4-3; len: 13; j_gene: TRBJ1-6; CDR3aa: CASSPGSNSPLHF
v_gene: TRBV27; len: 14; j_gene: TRBJ1-6; CDR3aa: CASSPGTGDSPLHF
v_gene: TRBV2; len: 14; j_gene: TRBJ2-2; CDR3aa: CASMRGPNTGELFF
v_gene: TRBV28; len: 13; j_gene: TRBJ2-5; CDR3aa: CASSLEPSETQYF
v_gene: TRBV29-1; len: 14; j_gene: TRBJ1-1; CDR3aa: CSVSGGALNTEAFF
v_gene: TRBV5-4; len: 13; j_gene: TRBJ2-7; CDR3aa: CASSLQGSIEQYF
v_gene: TRBV11-2; len: 13; j_gene: TRBJ2-1; CDR3aa: CASSLVTYNEQFF
v_gene: TRBV7-2; len: 15; j_gene: TRBJ2-5; CDR3aa: CASSGWRGLGETQYF
v_gene: TRBV6-5; len: 15; j_gene: TRBJ1-4; CDR3aa: CASRKTDGGIGELFF
v_gene: TRBV19; len: 14; j_gene: TRBJ1-3; CDR3aa: CASTHLGAGNTIYF
v_gene: TRBV6-6; len: 14; j_gene: TRBJ2-7; CDR3aa: CASSLLLGTYEQYF
v_gene: TRBV6-5; len: 13; j_gene: TRBJ1-1; CDR3aa: CASSYSRSTEAFF
v_gene: TRBV9; len: 15; j_gene: TRBJ2-7; CDR3aa: CASSPYLDRGGEQYF
v_gene: TRBV24-1; len: 16; j_gene: TRBJ2-1; CDR3aa: CATSAGGPGSYNEQFF
v_gene: TRBV27; len: 14; j_gene: TRBJ1-1; CDR3aa: CASSATAWNTEAFF
v_gene: TRBV5-1; len: 16; j_gene: TRBJ2-2; CDR3aa: CASSRRTDANTGELFF
v_gene: TRBV4-3; len: 15; j_gene: TRBJ2-1; CDR3aa: CASSSTSGGANEQFF
v_gene: TRBV4-2; len: 14; j_gene: TRBJ2-7; CDR3aa: CASSQDQGVYEQYF
v_gene: TRBV6-1; len: 16; j_gene: TRBJ2-5; CDR3aa: CASSDVGRVVQETQYF
v_gene: TRBV30; len: 18; j_gene: TRBJ2-3; CDR3aa: CAWSPSIAFGERTDTQYF
v_gene: TRBV29-1; len: 13; j_gene: TRBJ1-1; CDR3aa: CSVEGALNTEAFF
v_gene: TRBV7-6; len: 15; j_gene: TRBJ1-3; CDR3aa: CASSRGVDSGNTIYF
v_gene: TRBV7-2; len: 14; j_gene: TRBJ1-1; CDR3aa: CASSSWGGNTEAFF
v_gene: TRBV15; len: 15; j_gene: TRBJ1-2; CDR3aa: CATSRRTGGNYGYTF
v_gene: TRBV11-2; len: 17; j_gene: TRBJ2-2; CDR3aa: CASSLDLVGSGTGELFF
v_gene: TRBV7-6; len: 15; j_gene: TRBJ2-2; CDR3aa: CASSLAPGDTGELFF
v_gene: TRBV2; len: 14; j_gene: TRBJ1-1; CDR3aa: CASTPQGGGTEAFF
v_gene: TRBV19; len: 12; j_gene: TRBJ2-7; CDR3aa: CASSNGGGEQYF
v_gene: TRBV18; len: 15; j_gene: TRBJ1-2; CDR3aa: CASSPPNRGNYGYTF
v_gene: TRBV5-1; len: 16; j_gene: TRBJ2-3; CDR3aa: CASSLAGGGSADTQYF
v_gene: TRBV5-3; len: 13; j_gene: TRBJ1-2; CDR3aa: CATPSGNNYGYTF
v_gene: TRBV10-3; len: 15; j_gene: TRBJ2-7; CDR3aa: CAISDYSGQANEQYF
v_gene: TRBV28; len: 13; j_gene: TRBJ1-4; CDR3aa: CASSVGQNEKLFF
v_gene: TRBV7-6; len: 17; j_gene: TRBJ2-1; CDR3aa: CASSLGRLAGGVDEQFF
v_gene: TRBV10-3; len: 16; j_gene: TRBJ2-1; CDR3aa: CAIRTPKAEHNNEQFF
v_gene: TRBV3-1/TRBV3-2; len: 15; j_gene: TRBJ1-4; CDR3aa: CASSHTGTGGEKLFF